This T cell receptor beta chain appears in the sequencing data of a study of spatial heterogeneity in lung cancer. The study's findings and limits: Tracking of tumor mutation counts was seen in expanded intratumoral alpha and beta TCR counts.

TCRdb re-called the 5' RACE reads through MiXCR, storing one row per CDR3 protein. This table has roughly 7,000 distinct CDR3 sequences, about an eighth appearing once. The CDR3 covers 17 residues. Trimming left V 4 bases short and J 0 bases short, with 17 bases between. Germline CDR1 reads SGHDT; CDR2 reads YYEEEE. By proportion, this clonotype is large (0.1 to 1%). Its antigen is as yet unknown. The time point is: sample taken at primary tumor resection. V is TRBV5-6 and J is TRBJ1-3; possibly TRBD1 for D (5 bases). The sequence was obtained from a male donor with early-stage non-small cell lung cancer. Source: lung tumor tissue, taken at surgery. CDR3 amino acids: CASSLTLRQNSGNTIYF. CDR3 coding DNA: TGTGCCAGCAGCCTGACCCTTCGACAGAACTCTGGAAACACCATATATTTT.